The 3 T cell receptor beta chains in this list originate from one sample, sequenced in a study of naive and memory T cell subsets. Both TRBC1 and TRBC2 were covered by a beta constant-region primer of two equimolar oligonucleotides. Nested alpha and beta constant-region primers with the SP2 primer drove four PCR rounds on ligated cDNA. TCRdb reprocessed the UMI-ligation and nested PCR reads via MiXCR and lists one record per CDR3 protein. Found here are about 82,000 distinct CDR3 sequences, 8% to 9.5% of them singletons; the top ten hold less than 1.5%. Sequencing used naive CD8+ T cells from blood. The receptors come from a human donor in good health.

This clonotype was detected only a few times. This chain connects TRBV29-1 to TRBJ1-2; the match to TRBD1 covers 8 bases. There are 11 residues in the CDR3. Germline V lookup: CDR1 SQVTM, CDR2 ANQGSEA. V dropped 3 bases and J dropped 6; count of bases not matched to a gene: 0. CDR3 DNA sequence: TGCAGCGTTGAGGACAGGGATGGCTACACCTTC. It encodes CSVEDRDGYTF.

The sample holds many counts of this clonotype. V is TRBV28 and J is TRBJ2-3; no clear D gene. Trimming shortened V by 6 bases and J by 3 bases, and 7 bases separated the two germline ends. The CDR3 spans 12 residues. Germline-derived CDR1 and CDR2 are MDHEN and SYDVKM. CDR3 residues: CASSLGTDTQYF. CDR3 nucleotides: TGTGCCAGCAGCTTAGGAACAGATACGCAGTATTTT.

This clonotype was seen repeatedly, ten times or more. The gene calls are TRBV12-3 or TRBV12-4 and TRBJ2-7; D remains ambiguous. The CDR3 loop spans 11 amino acids. Trimming pared 6 bases from V and 0 bases from J, leaving 3 bases between. The CDR3 spells CASSHSYEQYF. For the CDR3, the DNA is TGTGCCAGCAGCCACTCCTACGAGCAGTACTTC.